These 26 T cell receptor beta chains share one sample of origin, sequenced in a study of blood T cell repertoires in COVID-19 (dated by TCRdb to between 2020 and 2021). The library came from the immunoSEQ multiplex PCR assay. TCRdb limited this immuneACCESS table to in-frame rearrangements with V and J called. A share of clones is missing; checked studies link under half to unresolved V genes, and the rest is unexplained. This sample gives 150,000 to 200,000 clones in total; approximately 90% of them show up just once. The ten largest clones add up to 20% to 25% of the sample. The specimen was peripheral blood. Every receptor here comes from a man aged 55-75 years with active or convalescent COVID-19.

J is TRBJ2-3 and V is TRBV19, with D possibly being TRBD2 (6 bases). V was pared by 4 bases and J by 2 bases, with 13 bases between. This CDR3 has 15 amino acids. The germline V gene has CDR1 LNHDA and CDR2 SQIVND (reference sequence). The CDR3, as DNA: TGTGCCAGTAGTAACCAGGGACTTCCCACAGATACGCAGTATTTT. Translation: CASSNQGLPTDTQYF.

This chain joins TRBV30 and TRBJ1-1; perhaps TRBD1 as D (6 bases). V gave up 4 bases and J gave up 4 bases, with 10 bases separating them. The CDR3 covers 12 residues. From germline, CDR1 is GTSNPN and CDR2 SVGIG (reference sequence). CDR3 residues: CAWTSRGTEAFF. DNA for the CDR3: TGTGCCTGGACAAGCAGGGGCACTGAAGCTTTCTTT.

The V call is TRBV18, the J call TRBJ1-3, with a tentative D call TRBD1 (5 bases). CDR3 length: 16 residues. Germline assignment: CDR1 KGHSH and CDR2 LQKENI. V was trimmed by 1 base and J by 0 bases, leaving 10 bases between them. The chain's CDR3 is CASSPQGLNSGNTIYF. The CDR3 DNA reads TGTGCCAGCTCACCACAGGGGCTAAACTCTGGAAACACCATATATTTT.

This chain connects TRBV5-4 to TRBJ2-3; TRBD2 matches at 8 bases. The CDR3 covers 15 residues. J was trimmed by 0 bases and V by 5 bases; bases with no gene match: 5. Germline assignment: CDR1 SGHNT and CDR2 YYREEE (reference sequence). The CDR3: CASSAGGPSTDTQYF. The CDR3 coding sequence is TGTGCCAGCAGTGCGGGGGGACCTAGCACAGATACGCAGTATTTT. The full variable domain, rest sourced from reference TRBV5-4 and TRBJ2-3, is ETGVTQSPTHLIKTRGQQVTLRCSSQSGHNTVSWYQQALGQGPQFIFQYYREEENGRGNFPPRFSGLQFPNYSSELNVNALELDDSALYLCASSAGGPSTDTQYFGPGTRLTVL.

This clone was counted a single time. This chain connects TRBV9 to TRBJ1-2; 9 nucleotides match TRBD1. The J segment lost 10 bases and the V segment lost 4 bases, leaving 20 bases of the junction unmatched. The germline V gene has CDR1 SGDLS and CDR2 YYNGEE. The CDR3 sequence is 17 residues long. CDR3 residues: CASSPSPMGDRVVTYTF. The CDR3, as DNA: TGTGCCAGCAGCCCCTCCCCAATGGGGGACAGGGTAGTGACCTACACCTTC.

The gene calls are TRBV18 and TRBJ1-5; D gene unclear. This CDR3 region has 13 residues. In germline, CDR1 is KGHSH, CDR2 LQKENI. The ends were cut back, 5 bases at V and 9 bases at J, with 14 bases in the middle. The CDR3 here is CASSSRTDGPQHF. The CDR3 DNA is TGTGCCAGCTCATCCCGGACTGACGGGCCCCAGCATTTT.

The chain employs TRBV5-1 and TRBJ2-7; D is perhaps TRBD1 (6 bases). The CDR3 is made up of 13 amino acids. Germline V gene lookup returns CDR1 SGHRS and CDR2 YFSETQ. Trimming removed 8 bases from V and 0 bases from J, with 12 bases in between. In DNA, the CDR3 is TGCGCCAGTTCAACAGGGAGCTCCTACGAGCAGTACTTC. Its protein is CASSTGSSYEQYF.

The V call is TRBV11-2, the J call TRBJ1-1; no clear D. The V end lost 6 bases, the J end lost 1 base, and 21 bases lay between the germline ends. The V gene's germline CDR1 is SGHAT and CDR2 FQNNGV. The CDR3 is 17 residues long. Written as DNA, the CDR3 is TGTGCCAGCAGATCTCGACCAAACACAGAGGGGAACACTGAAGCTTTCTTT. Encoded protein: CASRSRPNTEGNTEAFF.

The chain links TRBV19 to TRBJ1-1, with 9 bases that match TRBD1. Germline-derived CDR1 and CDR2 are LNHDA and SQIVND (reference sequence). Germline trimming cut 7 bases from V and 0 bases from J; bases unmatched to any gene: 9. The CDR3 is made up of 16 amino acids. The CDR3 here is CASNDPGQGVNTEAFF. The DNA of the CDR3 is TGTGCCAGTAACGATCCGGGACAGGGTGTGAACACTGAAGCTTTCTTT.

This clone occurred a few times. CDR3 DNA: TGTGCCAGCAGCAATATAATCAGCACAGGGAGACCCTACGAGCAGTACTTC. Translation: CASSNIISTGRPYEQYF. The V call is TRBV21-1, the J call TRBJ2-7; the D call in the table, TRBD1, was not verified against the DNA. TRBV21-1 is classified as a pseudogene. This CDR3 region has 17 residues.

This clone was counted a few times. The V and J genes are TRBV4-1 and TRBJ1-5; D gene ambiguous. Trimming pared 0 bases from V and 6 bases from J, leaving 6 bases between. Germline CDR1 MGHRA, CDR2 YSYEKL. The length of the CDR3 is 13 residues. CDR3 DNA sequence: TGCGCCAGCAGCCAAGATGGGCGTCAGCCCCAGCATTTT. Its translation: CASSQDGRQPQHF.

V usage is TRBV2 and J usage is TRBJ2-7; D uncertain. Germline values: CDR1 SNHLY, CDR2 FYNNEI. V was cut by 10 bases and J by 3 bases, with 10 bases left in between. The CDR3 contains 11 residues. CDR3 loop: CAIESVYEQYF. For the CDR3, the DNA is TGTGCCATCGAATCGGTCTACGAGCAGTACTTC.

In its sample, this clone was seen once. The chain is built from TRBV18 and TRBJ1-1; the D is unclear. V was shortened by 2 bases and J by 0 bases, with 7 bases between the two germline ends. The CDR3 is 14 residues long. Looked up from germline, CDR1 is KGHSH and CDR2 is LQKENI. The CDR3 reads CASSPDTLNTEAFF. The CDR3 bases are TGTGCCAGCTCACCAGACACCTTGAACACTGAAGCTTTCTTT. The full variable domain, its missing parts supplied by reference TRBV18 and TRBJ1-1, is NAGVMQNPRHLVRRRGQEARLRCSPMKGHSHVYWYRQLPEEGLKFMVYLQKENIIDESGMPKERFSAEFPKEGPSILRIQQVVRGDSAAYFCASSPDTLNTEAFFGQGTRLTVV.

The chain is built from TRBV6-1 and TRBJ1-5; D gene ambiguous. This CDR3 is 13 amino acids long. Germline V gene lookup returns CDR1 MNHNS and CDR2 SASEGT. With 2 bases removed from V and 6 bases from J, the gap between germline ends came to 8 bases. CDR3 in amino acids: CASSERESQPQHF. The CDR3 DNA reads as TGTGCCAGCAGTGAAAGGGAGAGTCAGCCCCAGCATTTT.

The chain employs TRBV11-2 and TRBJ2-7; 8 nucleotides align to TRBD1. Germline CDR1 reads SGHAT; CDR2 reads FQNNGV. CDR3 length equals 15 residues. With V trimmed by 6 bases and J by 3 bases, 10 bases remained unmatched. In DNA, the CDR3 is TGTGCCAGCAGTCGACAGGGGTTAGCATACTACGAGCAGTACTTC. Amino acids: CASSRQGLAYYEQYF.

V usage is TRBV5-8 and J usage is TRBJ1-2; D is uncertain. The CDR3 is 14 amino acids. CDR1 SGHTS and CDR2 YDEGEE come from the germline V gene. Trimming left V 4 bases short and J 5 bases short, with 15 bases between. DNA for the CDR3: TGTGCCAGCAGCCAGGTTGACAAACCGTATGGCTACACCTTC. This gives the protein CASSQVDKPYGYTF.

V and J are TRBV5-4 and TRBJ1-1; D perhaps matches TRBD1 (6 bases). V was trimmed by 4 bases and J by 6 bases, leaving 19 bases between them. The CDR3 covers 15 residues. CDR1 SGHNT and CDR2 YYREEE come from the germline V gene (reference sequence). The CDR3 region is CASSPGGGVNAEAFF. The CDR3 DNA sequence: TGTGCCAGCAGCCCAGGAGGGGGGGTAAACGCTGAAGCTTTCTTT. The entire variable domain, with the rest obtained from reference TRBV5-4 and TRBJ1-1, is as follows: ETGVTQSPTHLIKTRGQQVTLRCSSQSGHNTVSWYQQALGQGPQFIFQYYREEENGRGNFPPRFSGLQFPNYSSELNVNALELDDSALYLCASSPGGGVNAEAFFGQGTRLTVV.

The chain employs TRBV19 and TRBJ2-1; TRBD1 matches at 7 bases. Unmatched junction bases numbered 11, after V lost 4 bases and J lost 5 bases. The V gene's germline CDR1 is LNHDA and CDR2 SQIVND (reference sequence). The CDR3 extends over 16 amino acids. CDR3 coding DNA: TGTGCCAGTAGTAGCAGACAGGGTAAAACAAACAATGAGCAGTTCTTC. As protein: CASSSRQGKTNNEQFF.

The chain uses TRBV7-2 and TRBJ2-3; D is undetermined. The CDR3 has 13 amino acids. V lost 1 base, J lost 3 bases, and 5 bases lay in between. CDR1 and CDR2 (germline): SGHTA, FQGNSA. As DNA, the CDR3 is TGTGCCAGCAGCTTAGACGGGACAGATACGCAGTATTTT. Residues: CASSLDGTDTQYF.

The chain links TRBV18 to TRBJ1-2; 7 bases agree with TRBD1. The CDR3 extends over 15 amino acids. After removal of 3 bases from V and 6 bases from J, the junction contained 10 bases not matched to a gene. Germline V CDR1 and CDR2: KGHSH, LQKENI. CDR3 residues: CASSPTLTGLDGYTF. CDR3 in DNA: TGTGCCAGCTCACCGACTCTGACAGGGCTGGATGGCTACACCTTC.

This clone has a handful of counts. The J gene is TRBJ2-7, the V gene TRBV29-1; TRBD2 aligns across 10 bases. J gave up 5 bases and V 0 bases, and 4 bases lay outside the gene matches. Germline loops: CDR1 SQVTM, CDR2 ANQGSEA. The CDR3 sequence is 14 residues long. DNA of the CDR3: TGCAGCGTTGAAGATGGCCTAGCGGGGGACGAGCAGTACTTC. This encodes CSVEDGLAGDEQYF.

This sequence joins TRBV11-2 and TRBJ1-2; maybe TRBD1 (6 bases). Trimming took 5 bases from V and 2 from J, leaving 9 bases between them. Germline-derived CDR1 and CDR2 are SGHAT and FQNNGV. The CDR3 runs 13 residues. Here the CDR3 DNA reads TGTGCCAGCAGCCGGGACACCAACTATGGCTACACCTTC. It is translated as CASSRDTNYGYTF.

The V call is TRBV7-3, the J call TRBJ2-1, with D tentatively TRBD1 (6 bases). Trimming took off 5 bases at V and 1 base at J, with 12 bases between the two ends. This CDR3 comprises 15 residues. Germline CDR1 is SGHTA and CDR2 is FQGTGA. Here the CDR3 DNA reads TGTGCCAGCAGCGCCTCACAGGGATCCTACAATGAGCAGTTCTTC. Translation gives CASSASQGSYNEQFF.

V usage is TRBV10-3 and J usage is TRBJ1-1; D uncertain. CDR1 is ENHRY, CDR2 SYGVKD, per germline. Trimming removed 3 bases at V and 7 bases at J, with 18 bases between. The CDR3 is 15 amino acids. The CDR3 is CAISDHAVDVGEAFF. The CDR3 coding sequence is TGTGCCATCAGTGATCATGCGGTGGATGTCGGTGAAGCTTTCTTT.

The CDR3 sequence: CASSQDRVRNSPLHF. DNA of the CDR3: TGTGCCAGCAGCCAAGACAGGGTTAGGAATTCACCCCTCCACTTT. V and J are TRBV3-1 (or the pseudogene TRBV3-2) and TRBJ1-6; maybe TRBD1 (5 bases). The V end lost 0 bases, the J end lost 7 bases, and 10 bases lay between the germline ends. Germline V lookup: CDR1 LGHDT, CDR2 YNNKEL (reference sequence). This CDR3 region has 15 residues.

This clone turned up a few times. V is TRBV24-1 and J is TRBJ2-2; D might be TRBD1 (5 bases). V lost 8 bases and J lost 5, with 11 bases in between. The CDR3 loop spans 13 amino acids. CDR1 and CDR2 from the germline V gene are KGHDR and SFDVKD. The CDR3 coding sequence is TGTGCCACCACAGGGAAGGGGACCGGGGAGCTGTTTTTT. Residues: CATTGKGTGELFF.